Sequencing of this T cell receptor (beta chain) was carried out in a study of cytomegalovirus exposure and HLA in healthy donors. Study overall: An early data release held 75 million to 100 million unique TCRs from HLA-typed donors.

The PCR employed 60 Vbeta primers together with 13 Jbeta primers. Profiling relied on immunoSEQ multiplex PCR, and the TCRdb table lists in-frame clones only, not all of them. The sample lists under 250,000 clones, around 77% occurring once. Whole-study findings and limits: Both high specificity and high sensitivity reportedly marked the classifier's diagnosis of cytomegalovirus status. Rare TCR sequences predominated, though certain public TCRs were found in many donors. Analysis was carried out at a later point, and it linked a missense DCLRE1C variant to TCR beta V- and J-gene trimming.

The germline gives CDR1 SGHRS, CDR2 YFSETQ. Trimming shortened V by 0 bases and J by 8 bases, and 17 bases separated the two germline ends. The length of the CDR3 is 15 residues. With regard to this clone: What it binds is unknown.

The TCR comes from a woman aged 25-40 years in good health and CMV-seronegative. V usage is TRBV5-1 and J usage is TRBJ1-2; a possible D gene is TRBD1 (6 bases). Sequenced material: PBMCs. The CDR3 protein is CASSLGGPSRGGYTF. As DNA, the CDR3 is TGCGCCAGCAGCTTGGGGGGGCCCTCAAGAGGAGGCTACACCTTC.